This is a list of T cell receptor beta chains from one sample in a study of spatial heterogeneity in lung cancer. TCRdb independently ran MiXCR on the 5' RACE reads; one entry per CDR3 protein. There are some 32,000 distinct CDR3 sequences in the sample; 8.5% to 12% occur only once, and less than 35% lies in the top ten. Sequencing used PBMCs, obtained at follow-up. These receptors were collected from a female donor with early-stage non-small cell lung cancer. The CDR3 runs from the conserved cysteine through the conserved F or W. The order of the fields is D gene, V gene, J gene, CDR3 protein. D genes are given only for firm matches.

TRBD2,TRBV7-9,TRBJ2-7,CASSTTSGEGYEQYF
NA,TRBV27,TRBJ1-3,CASSIDRPTTTNSGNTIYF
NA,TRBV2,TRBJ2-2,CASAKKVRTNTGELFF
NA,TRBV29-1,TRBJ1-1,CSARGRTTNTEAFF
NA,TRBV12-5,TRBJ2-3,CASGPGDPTDTQYF
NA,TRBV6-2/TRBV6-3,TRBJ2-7,CASSSWRRNEQYF
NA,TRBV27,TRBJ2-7,CASSWGDGSYEQYF
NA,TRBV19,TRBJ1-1,CASTTTGMNTEAFF
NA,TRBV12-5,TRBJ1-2,CASGLVAGKAVYGYTF
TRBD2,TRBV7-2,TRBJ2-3,CASSLWTSGGTSTDTQYF
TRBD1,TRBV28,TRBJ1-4,CASSTGQGWEKLFF
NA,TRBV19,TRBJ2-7,CASSQLGSTYEQYF
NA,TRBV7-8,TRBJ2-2,CASSLSLPINTGELFF
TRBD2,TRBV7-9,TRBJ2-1,CASSPGLAGAGRQFF
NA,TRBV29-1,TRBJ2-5,CSVDGGTQETQYF
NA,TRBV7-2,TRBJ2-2,CASSPSMTGELFF
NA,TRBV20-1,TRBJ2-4,CSAKGHLVAKNIQYF
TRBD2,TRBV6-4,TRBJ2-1,CASSDSSSGDYNEQFF
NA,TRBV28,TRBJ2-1,CASSFGTLSNEQFF
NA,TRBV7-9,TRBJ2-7,CASSESTPRAGLVEQYF
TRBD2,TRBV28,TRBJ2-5,CASSPRTSGDKETQYF
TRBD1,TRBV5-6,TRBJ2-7,CASSLGQGVDYEQYF
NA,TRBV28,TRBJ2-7,CASTFRQSYEQYF
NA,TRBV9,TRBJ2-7,CASSVAAVTEQYF
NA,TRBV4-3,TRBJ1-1,CASSHGTANTEAFF
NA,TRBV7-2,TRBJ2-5,CARSFTETQYF
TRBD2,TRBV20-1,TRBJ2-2,CSANGLAGGPWRTNTGELFF
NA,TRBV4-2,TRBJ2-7,CASSLNAGGTYEQYF
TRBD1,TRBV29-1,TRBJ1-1,CSVKTGGYAFF
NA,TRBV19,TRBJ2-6,CASSDRRNSGANVLTF
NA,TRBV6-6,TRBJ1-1,CASREGRLDTEAFF
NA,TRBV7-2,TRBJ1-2,CASSLGERRVDGYTF
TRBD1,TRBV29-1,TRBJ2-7,CSVGDRTRYEQYF
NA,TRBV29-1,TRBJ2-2,CSVTWNTGELFF